This TCR beta chain stems from a study of blood T cell repertoires in COVID-19. Study background: Specimens from acute and convalescent COVID-19 originated in the United States, Italy and Spain.

Deletions cut 3 bases from V and 1 base from J, with 10 bases between. Germline loops: CDR1 KGHSH, CDR2 LQKENI. CDR3 size: 14 residues. Per the study methods: Scientists estimated how many nucleated cells there were by amplifying reference gene primers. The table came from immunoSEQ multiplex PCR; TCRdb's copy has only in-frame clones and leaves some out. The V and J calls and clone size are taken from that table; D and trimming were inferred from the DNA. The sample includes approximately 90,000 clones, approximately 86% of them seen just once. Sequenced material: peripheral blood. The chain carries TRBV18 and TRBJ2-7, with D unresolved. This TCR was recovered from a woman aged 80 or over with acute or convalescent COVID-19. CDR3 region: CASSPLEDSYEQYF. The CDR3 nucleotides are TGTGCCAGCTCACCGCTAGAAGATTCCTACGAGCAGTACTTC.